These 13 T cell receptor beta chains originate from one sample sequenced in a study of long-term antiretroviral therapy in people with HIV. Run at survey level, the immunoSEQ assay was version v3.0. Sequencing was performed with immunoSEQ multiplex PCR; in TCRdb, only in-frame clones are kept and a portion is missing. The sample holds some 26,000 clones, about 81% seen once. This material consisted of unsorted PBMCs, taken 2.9 years after starting antiretroviral therapy. These receptors were obtained from a man in his fifties or sixties with HIV.

The chain employs TRBV11-1 and TRBJ1-2; TRBD1 matches at 7 bases. Per germline, CDR1 SGHAT and CDR2 FQDESV (reference sequence). The CDR3 loop spans 15 amino acids. The V gene end was trimmed by 5 bases and the J gene end by 5 bases; junction bases not matched to a gene: 11. The CDR3 DNA sequence: TGTGCCAGCAGCCCGGGACAGTCACCTGGTTATGGCTACACCTTC. This encodes CASSPGQSPGYGYTF.

The chain employs TRBV7-3 and TRBJ2-5, with D possibly TRBD2 on 6 matching bases. Matching the DNA end better, TRBJ2-7 makes the J call doubtful. Germline V lookup: CDR1 SGHTA, CDR2 FQGTGA. The CDR3 runs 15 residues. The CDR3 DNA follows: TGTGCCAGCAGCTTACTGGGAGGTCCCTCCTACGAGCAGTACTTC. Amino acids: CASSLLGGPSYEQYF.

The chain uses TRBV7-9 and TRBJ2-1, with D perhaps matching TRBD1 or TRBD2 (5 bases each). The CDR3 is made up of 15 amino acids. V lost 7 bases, J lost 3 bases, and 16 bases lay in between. Per the germline V gene, CDR1 is SEHNR and CDR2 is FQNEAQ (reference sequence). CDR3 DNA: TGTGCCAGCACCAGTAATCGGGGCTACTACAATGAGCAGTTCTTC. Protein: CASTSNRGYYNEQFF.

This clone was seen just once. This sample also contains other DNA sequences that code for the same CDR3. This rearrangement joins TRBV30 to TRBJ1-4; D is undetermined. This CDR3 region has 13 residues. V lost 3 bases and J lost 6, with 11 bases in between. Germline CDR1 reads GTSNPN; CDR2 reads SVGIG (reference sequence). CDR3: CAWRGPRYEKLFF. Written as DNA, the CDR3 is TGTGCCTGGAGAGGACCCAGGTATGAAAAACTGTTTTTT. The full variable domain, rest sourced from reference TRBV30 and TRBJ1-4, is SQTIHQWPATLVQPVGSPLSLECTVEGTSNPNLYWYRQAAGRGLQLLFYSVGIGQISSEVPQNLSASRPQDRQFILSSKKLLLSDSGFYLCAWRGPRYEKLFFGSGTQLSVL.

The gene calls are TRBV6-1 and TRBJ2-7, with a weak D call TRBD1 (6 bases). Between the trimmed V and J ends, which lost 6 bases and 1 base, there was a span of 13 bases. The CDR3 extends over 14 amino acids. Per the germline V gene, CDR1 is MNHNS and CDR2 is SASEGT. CDR3 in amino acids: CASSGTQGSYEQYF. CDR3 nucleotides: TGTGCCAGCAGCGGGACGCAGGGGTCCTACGAGCAGTACTTC.

This sequence joins TRBV27 and TRBJ2-7; D gene unclear. This CDR3 is built from 14 residues. Germline CDR1 MNHEY, CDR2 SMNVEV (reference sequence). V lost 6 bases to trimming and J lost 0 bases, with 12 bases between them. CDR3 loop: CASRGGRSSYEQYF. The CDR3 nucleotides read TGTGCCAGCAGAGGCGGCAGGAGCTCCTACGAGCAGTACTTC.

The chain has TRBV5-1 and TRBJ2-3; D unresolved. This CDR3 is 11 amino acids long. The germline V gene encodes CDR1 SGHRS and CDR2 YFSETQ. V lost 7 bases and J 5 bases, leaving 8 bases between the germline ends. CDR3 in amino acids: CASRGLDTQYF. The DNA for the CDR3 is TGCGCCAGCCGCGGCCTAGATACGCAGTATTTT. Full variable domain (missing parts from reference TRBV5-1 and TRBJ2-3): KAGVTQTPRYLIKTRGQQVTLSCSPISGHRSVSWYQQTPGQGLQFLFEYFSETQRNKGNFPGRFSGRQFSNSRSEMNVSTLELGDSALYLCASRGLDTQYFGPGTRLTVL.

In this sample, this clone turned up once. This chain joins TRBV5-1 and TRBJ1-1, with a possible D match to TRBD1 (6 bases). The ends were cut back, 0 bases at V and 5 bases at J, with 11 bases in the middle. The CDR3 contains 14 residues. CDR1 SGHRS and CDR2 YFSETQ come from the germline V gene. The CDR3 sequence: CASSLAGRGTEAFF. The DNA of the CDR3 is TGCGCCAGCAGCTTGGCCGGGAGGGGGACTGAAGCTTTCTTT.

The rearrangement joins TRBV6-1 to TRBJ2-1, with 7 bases fitting TRBD1. This CDR3 comprises 17 residues. V lost 4 bases and J lost 0; bases outside the gene matches: 9. The germline gives CDR1 MNHNS, CDR2 SASEGT. The CDR3 spells CASSGGTALSSYNEQFF. The CDR3 bases are TGTGCCAGCAGTGGGGGGACAGCTTTGAGCTCCTACAATGAGCAGTTCTTC.

This clone has only one observation. This CDR3 is CASPEKGELFWIYTGELFF. The DNA of the CDR3 is TGTGCCAGCCCCGAAAAGGGGGAGCTATTTTGGATTTACACCGGGGAGCTGTTTTTT. V gene TRBV2 combines with J gene TRBJ2-2; the D gene is possibly TRBD1 (6 bases). Germline-derived CDR1 and CDR2 are SNHLY and FYNNEI. This CDR3 spans 19 amino acids. Trimming took off 8 bases at V and 3 bases at J, with 28 bases between the two ends.

This chain connects TRBV7-8 to TRBJ2-2; a possible D gene is TRBD1 (6 bases). The CDR3 runs to 14 residues. Germline CDR1 and CDR2: SGHVS and FQNEAQ. Trimming removed 5 bases at V and 6 bases at J, with 13 bases between. CDR3 in amino acids: CASSRQVGSGELFF. CDR3 DNA sequence: TGTGCCAGCAGCCGACAGGTCGGGTCCGGGGAGCTGTTTTTT.

The chain combines TRBV28 with TRBJ2-1; 9 bases match TRBD2. The germline CDR1 and CDR2 sequences are MDHEN and SYDVKM. V shed 1 base, J shed 4 bases, and the junction held 5 bases outside the gene matches. CDR3 length equals 16 residues. CDR3 residues: CASSLLGGGVYNEQFF. CDR3 nucleotide sequence: TGTGCCAGCAGTTTATTGGGCGGGGGGGTATACAATGAGCAGTTCTTC.

The chain carries TRBV5-1 and TRBJ1-2; no clear D gene. V was cut by 4 bases and J by 2 bases, with 12 bases left in between. The CDR3 has 14 residues. Germline V CDR1 and CDR2: SGHRS, YFSETQ. Here the CDR3 reads CASSPLSANYGYTF. The CDR3 coding sequence is TGCGCCAGCAGCCCCCTGTCCGCGAACTATGGCTACACCTTC. Full variable domain (missing parts from reference TRBV5-1 and TRBJ1-2): KAGVTQTPRYLIKTRGQQVTLSCSPISGHRSVSWYQQTPGQGLQFLFEYFSETQRNKGNFPGRFSGRQFSNSRSEMNVSTLELGDSALYLCASSPLSANYGYTFGSGTRLTVV.